The subject of this entry is one T cell receptor beta chain. Only in-frame clones appear in the TCRdb table, and some are missing; sequencing was by immunoSEQ multiplex PCR. In the table there are about 400,000 clones, about 85% of which are singletons. This specimen comes from a study of blood T cell repertoires in COVID-19. The clonotype originates from a woman between 18 and 29 years old with acute COVID-19. Sequences were obtained from PBMCs or T cells enriched from blood (not recorded which).

Written as DNA, the CDR3 is TGTGCCAGTAGTATAACCGGGGGGCTTCGGGAGACCCAGTACTTC. The encoded protein is CASSITGGLRETQYF. This chain links TRBV19 with TRBJ2-5, with TRBD2 as a possible D gene (7 bases). The germline V and J ends were trimmed by 2 bases and 5 bases, with 15 bases remaining between them. The CDR3 consists of 15 residues. Germline lookup yields CDR1 LNHDA and CDR2 SQIVND (reference sequence).